Reported below is one T cell receptor beta chain. Its specificity is not known. Thyroid surgery took place with no prior treatment in any patient. The data belong to a study of metastatic and nonmetastatic thyroid tumors. Study-level information: From malignant and benign thyroid patients, repertoires in blood and in tumor or nodule tissue were compared. Study outcomes and limitations: As reported, TCR beta diversity in blood and tumor was significantly higher in malignant thyroid tumors than in benign nodules.

CDR3 length: 15 residues. Trimming removed 4 bases from V and 5 bases from J; junction bases left unmatched: 7. In germline, CDR1 is SGDLS, CDR2 YYNGEE. Original analysis: Using the CDR3 differences seen across clinicopathological groups, the authors built a distant-metastasis classifier for papillary thyroid cancer, which was meant to discriminate distant-metastatic patients. Through MiXCR, TCRdb re-clonotyped the PCR reads. The V and J calls here are based on TCRdb, not the publication. The sample includes tens of thousands of clones, 22% of them seen just once. Sequencing was performed on blood. This clonotype was sampled from a male donor with papillary thyroid cancer or a benign thyroid nodule (not recorded which). Some clones in this sample may be carry-over from other donors' samples. V gene TRBV9 combines with J gene TRBJ2-5, with 11 bases that match TRBD1. CDR3 region: CASSPQDRGLETQYF. The DNA of the CDR3 is TGTGCCAGCAGCCCCCAGGACAGGGGGCTGGAGACCCAGTACTTC.